This T cell receptor beta chain is drawn from a study of blood T cell repertoires in COVID-19 (dated by TCRdb to 2020 to 2021). The study in broad terms: Samples from collaborators originated in the United States, Italy and Spain and spanned both the acute and convalescent phases of COVID-19. A freely available public database, intended as a resource for researchers studying the immune response to SARS-CoV-2, is where the repertoires were released. Where HLA class I and class II types were available, the types were taken from metadata supplied by the sample provider, not from assay-based typing. The material from the prospective study consisted of cDNA or gDNA derived from T cells, B-cell-depleted T cells, or PBMCs. Samples were obtained from the ongoing ImmuneRACE study (first 160 participants) and from approximately 1,200 subjects provided by 6 global collaborators. Nearly every sample came with metadata listing a de-identified subject ID, COVID-19 status, age in years and sex. Subjects who had been exposed to COVID-19, were actively infected with it, or had recovered from it provided the deeply sampled blood TCRbeta repertoires that made up the dataset. The full study reports these points: The quantity of clinical and demographic metadata differed by source and by participant and was supplied without curation.

About this clone: Which antigen it targets is not known. Per-base quality was not reported, and no clone a single base away is much larger than it.

The immunoSEQ Assay, a bias-controlled multiplex PCR, was used to amplify TCRbeta CDR3 regions from genomic DNA. On the authors' methods: Nucleated cell counts per sample were estimated from amplification of reference gene primers within the assay. To quantify the absolute abundance of each unique TCRbeta CDR3 rearrangement, sequence reads were collapsed and filtered. For each sample, productive Simpson clonality was calculated as the square root of Simpson's diversity index across productive rearrangements. TCRdb re-hosts the immuneACCESS table, in-frame sequences only. Its copies lack some clones; in the studies checked, an unresolved V gene accounts for under half of them, and the cause for the rest is not known. V and J calls plus clone size are reproduced from that table; the DNA served to infer D and trimming. For this sample the table gives about 14,000 clones, of which approximately 90% were detected only once. The ten largest clones represent around 5.4% of the sample.

The germline V gene sets CDR1 to MDHEN and CDR2 to SYDVKM. From the cysteine up to the phenylalanine, the CDR3 has a length of 15 residues. Left in the record is the CDR3 DNA by itself, 45 bases read in frame from the first base. Cut back by 6 bases and 4 bases, the V and J ends lie 18 bases apart. Whole blood was collected in K2EDTA tubes by collaborating institutions according to the institutions' own protocols. For TCRbeta analysis, collaborators shipped samples in one of three forms: frozen whole blood, isolated PBMCs, or DNA extracted from either of those sample types. Sequencing was done on a sample of peripheral blood. The V gene is TRBV28 and the J gene is TRBJ1-2; the D gene is perhaps TRBD1, on 5 matching bases. The origin of this receptor is a human donor in a cohort sampled during active COVID-19. The sequence in DNA is TGTGCCAGCAGCCTTTCGGGGGGAGATCTCTATGGCTACACCTTC. Protein translation: CASSLSGGDLYGYTF.